The present entry profiles one T cell receptor beta chain with its context. Donors with ophthalmopathy: moderate-to-severe activity, CAS ≥3, NOSPECS ≥4, duration under 3 months. Ineligible for inclusion were patients with other autoimmune diseases, uncontrolled infections, pregnancy or lactation. These data belong to a study of Graves' ophthalmopathy and Graves' hyperthyroidism. Germline V gene data show CDR1 as MRHNA and CDR2 as SNTAGT. The trim removed 5 bases at V and 10 bases at J, leaving 9 bases unmatched. CDR3 length: 15 residues. RNA transcripts were the template, and TCR beta CDR3 regions were amplified from them. Second-round multiplex PCR came after first-round RT-PCR with HTBI primers. TCRdb analysed the multiplex PCR reads with MiXCR anew, one entry per CDR3 protein. The sample lists over 200,000 distinct CDR3 sequences; around 28% were seen once.

This sequence was found in a man aged 45-65 years with Graves' ophthalmopathy. This chain uses TRBV6-4 with TRBJ1-6; 9 nucleotides align to TRBD1. The specimen was peripheral blood. Written as DNA, the CDR3 is TGTGCCAGCAGTACGCCCTGGGACAGGGCCTCACCCCTCCACTTT. This codes for CASSTPWDRASPLHF.